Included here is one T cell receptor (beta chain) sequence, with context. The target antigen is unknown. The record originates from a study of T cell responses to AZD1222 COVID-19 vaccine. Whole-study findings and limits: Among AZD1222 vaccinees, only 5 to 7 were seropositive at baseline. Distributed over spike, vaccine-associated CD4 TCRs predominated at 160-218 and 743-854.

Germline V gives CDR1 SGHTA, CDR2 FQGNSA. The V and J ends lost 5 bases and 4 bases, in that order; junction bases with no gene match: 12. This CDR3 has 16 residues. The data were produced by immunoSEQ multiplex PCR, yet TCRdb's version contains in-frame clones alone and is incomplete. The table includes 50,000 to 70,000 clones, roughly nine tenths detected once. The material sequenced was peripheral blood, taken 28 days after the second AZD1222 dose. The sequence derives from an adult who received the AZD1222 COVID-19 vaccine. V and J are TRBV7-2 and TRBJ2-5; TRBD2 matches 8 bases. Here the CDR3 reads CASSPPGLAGSETQYF. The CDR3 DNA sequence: TGTGCCAGCAGCCCGCCGGGGCTAGCGGGCTCAGAGACCCAGTACTTC.